These 27 T cell receptor beta chains were all obtained from the same sample, sequenced in a study of identical twins. One entry per CDR3 protein results from TCRdb running MiXCR on the 5' RACE reads. The sample has 400,000 to 650,000 distinct CDR3 sequences, about 20% seen once. These data also formed part of another study, on T cells expressing NK-cell markers.

The sequenced sample was CD4+ T cells sorted from blood. Receptor source: a woman aged 18-35 years in good health.

There are many counts of this clonotype. The chain couples TRBV24-1 to TRBJ1-5, with D unresolved. V lost 5 bases to trimming and J lost 1 base, with 5 bases between them. CDR1 is KGHDR, CDR2 SFDVKD, per germline. There are 13 residues in the CDR3. The CDR3 region has the DNA TGTGCCACCAGTGGTCAGAGCAATCAGCCCCAGCATTTT. Protein sequence: CATSGQSNQPQHF.

This clonotype appeared a few times. J is TRBJ2-2 and V is TRBV5-1; 12 nucleotides agree with TRBD1. The CDR3 is made up of 16 amino acids. V was pared by 4 bases and J by 4 bases, with 5 bases of the junction left unmatched. The germline CDR1 and CDR2 sequences are SGHRS and YFSETQ. This chain's CDR3 is CASSQGQGATTGELFF. The CDR3 DNA sequence: TGCGCCAGCAGCCAGGGACAGGGGGCGACCACCGGGGAGCTGTTTTTT.

Details on this clonotype: The germline gene is not matched at one end of the junction; a read error may be the cause. The CDR3 sequence: CSSSLFGMWEQYF. The CDR3 bases are TGTTCCAGCAGCCTTTTTGGGATGTGGGAGCAGTACTTC. V usage is TRBV6-6 and J usage is TRBJ2-7; D uncertain. This CDR3 contains 13 residues. Per germline, CDR1 MNHNY and CDR2 SVGAGI (reference sequence).

This rearrangement joins TRBV6-2 or TRBV6-3 to TRBJ2-1; TRBD2 is a possible D gene (6 bases). The CDR3 consists of 16 residues. CDR1 is MNHEY, CDR2 SVGEGT, per germline. Trimming took 2 bases from V and 6 from J, leaving 17 bases between them. Written as DNA, the CDR3 is TGTGCCAGCAGTTACCGGAGGGTGGCCCCCTCCAATGAGCAGTTCTTC. Translating gives CASSYRRVAPSNEQFF.

This rearrangement joins TRBV2 to TRBJ2-7; D might be TRBD1 (6 bases). Germline lookup yields CDR1 SNHLY and CDR2 FYNNEI. The CDR3 spans 14 residues. V shed 3 bases and J shed 0 bases, with 9 bases lying between them. CDR3 protein: CASSDQGRSYEQYF. The CDR3 DNA is TGTGCCAGCAGTGATCAGGGGCGCTCCTACGAGCAGTACTTC.

The rearrangement links TRBV20-1 to TRBJ1-1, with a possible D match to TRBD1 (5 bases). Trimming cost V 6 bases and J 7 bases, with 18 bases left between them. The length of the CDR3 is 13 residues. Germline-derived CDR1 and CDR2 are DFQATT and SNEGSKA (reference sequence). This CDR3 reads CSAVGRGDFEAFF. The CDR3 bases are TGCAGTGCCGTGGGGAGAGGGGACTTTGAAGCTTTCTTT.

The genes are TRBV15 and TRBJ2-5; D tentatively fits TRBD1 or TRBD2 (5 bases each). The CDR3 sequence is 13 residues long. Germline V CDR1 and CDR2: LNHNV, YYDKDF (reference sequence). The germline V and J ends were trimmed by 5 bases and 4 bases, with 11 bases remaining between them. DNA for the CDR3: TGTGCCACCAGCTGGGGGACCGGAGAGACCCAGTACTTC. It is translated as CATSWGTGETQYF.

This clonotype has a count of ten or more. This chain links TRBV5-1 with TRBJ1-2; D is unclear. The CDR3 length is 14 residues. Germline lookup yields CDR1 SGHRS and CDR2 YFSETQ. The V end lost 4 bases, the J end lost 0 bases, and 10 bases lay between the germline ends. In DNA form, the CDR3 reads TGCGCCAGCAGCGTCTATAGAGCTAACTATGGCTACACCTTC. Amino acids: CASSVYRANYGYTF.

This chain connects TRBV7-2 to TRBJ2-7, with 13 bases lining up with TRBD2. With V trimmed by 0 bases and J by 4 bases, 3 bases remained unmatched. CDR1 is SGHTA, CDR2 FQGNSA, per germline. The CDR3 loop spans 16 amino acids. CDR3 amino acids: CASSLATSGRFYEQYF. Here the CDR3 DNA reads TGTGCCAGCAGCTTAGCGACTAGCGGGAGGTTTTACGAGCAGTACTTC.

The chain uses TRBV7-2 and TRBJ2-3; D perhaps matches TRBD2 (6 bases). Looked up from germline, CDR1 is SGHTA and CDR2 is FQGNSA. The CDR3 is 14 residues long. V was shortened by 6 bases and J by 1 base, with 11 bases between the two germline ends. The DNA of the CDR3 is TGTGCCAGCAGAGAGACTAGGGGCACAGATACGCAGTATTTT. As protein: CASRETRGTDTQYF.

This clonotype was seen repeatedly, ten times or more. The chain uses TRBV10-3 and TRBJ2-2, with D uncertain. CDR3 length: 12 amino acids. The V end was cut by 6 bases, the J end by 7 bases, with 9 bases between. Germline loops: CDR1 ENHRY, CDR2 SYGVKD. CDR3 DNA sequence: TGTGCCATCAGCGCGACCTACGGGGAGCTGTTTTTT. It yields the protein CAISATYGELFF.

The CDR3 sequence is CASSYLPSGPYEQYF. CDR3 DNA sequence: TGTGCCAGCAGTTACTTACCTAGCGGTCCCTACGAGCAGTACTTC. The genes are TRBV6-5 and TRBJ2-7; 7 bases map to TRBD2. The CDR3 consists of 15 residues. Per the germline V gene, CDR1 is MNHEY and CDR2 is SVGAGI. The V gene end was trimmed by 1 base and the J gene end by 2 bases; junction bases not matched to a gene: 5.

This clonotype has more than one count but fewer than ten. V is TRBV9 and J is TRBJ2-1; 8 bases match TRBD2. Trimming cost V 3 bases and J 1 base; bases outside gene matches: 12. This CDR3 is built from 18 residues. CDR1 is SGDLS, CDR2 YYNGEE, per germline. The CDR3 nucleotides are TGTGCCAGCAGCGAATTCGGGGGGGCCCTAAGGTCCTACAATGAGCAGTTCTTC. It codes for CASSEFGGALRSYNEQFF.

This clonotype was picked up a small number of times. The rearrangement joins TRBV5-1 to TRBJ2-5; tentative D call: TRBD1 (6 bases). Germline CDR1 SGHRS, CDR2 YFSETQ. V shed 1 base and J shed 9 bases, with 16 bases lying between them. This CDR3 spans 14 amino acids. The CDR3 region is CASSLYDRSLAQYF. In DNA, the CDR3 is TGCGCCAGCAGCTTGTACGACAGGAGTTTGGCCCAGTACTTC.

This clonotype was seen only a few times. The chain uses TRBV7-2 and TRBJ2-5; TRBD2 agrees at 7 bases. V shed 5 bases, J shed 1 base, and the junction held 7 bases outside the gene matches. CDR1 and CDR2 from the germline V gene are SGHTA and FQGNSA. This CDR3 is 15 amino acids long. The DNA for the CDR3 is TGTGCCAGCAGCCGAATGGGGGGGACCCAAGAGACCCAGTACTTC. This translates into CASSRMGGTQETQYF.

This clonotype was recorded a few times. The V call is TRBV7-3, the J call TRBJ2-1, with D maybe TRBD2 (7 bases). The germline CDR1 and CDR2 sequences are SGHTA and FQGTGA. The CDR3 contains 16 residues. V was pared by 5 bases and J by 7 bases, with 21 bases between. In DNA, the CDR3 is TGTGCCAGCAGCCCTAAGGAGGGGGGGGCCAGAAATGAGCAGTTCTTC. Its protein is CASSPKEGGARNEQFF.

This clonotype has a handful of counts. V usage is TRBV5-1 and J usage is TRBJ2-3, with 8 bases fitting TRBD2. With V trimmed by 6 bases and J by 2 bases, 23 bases remained unmatched. The germline gives CDR1 SGHRS, CDR2 YFSETQ. CDR3 length: 20 amino acids. Here the CDR3 reads CASKWFGGSSGPRHTDTQYF. CDR3 sequence (DNA): TGCGCCAGCAAGTGGTTCGGGGGCTCTAGCGGGCCACGGCACACAGATACGCAGTATTTT.

The table lists this clonotype with a few counts. The DNA for the CDR3 is TGTGCCAGCACCCGAGACAGGGAGGGGAACACTGAAGCTTTCTTT. Translated, it gives CASTRDREGNTEAFF. The V and J genes are TRBV6-1 and TRBJ1-1; 7 nucleotides match TRBD1. This CDR3 spans 15 amino acids. CDR1 is MNHNS and CDR2 is SASEGT in the germline V gene. V trimming: 7 bases; J trimming: 1 base; junction bases outside the gene matches: 9.

The V call is TRBV6-1, the J call TRBJ2-1, with 9 nucleotides matching TRBD1. Germline loops: CDR1 MNHNS, CDR2 SASEGT. Losses at the gene ends were 6 bases for V and 6 bases for J; bases not matched to a gene: 6. The CDR3 runs 14 residues. Here the CDR3 reads CASRPGQGSNEQFF. CDR3 bases: TGTGCCAGCAGGCCGGGACAGGGCTCCAATGAGCAGTTCTTC.

The chain couples TRBV12-3 or TRBV12-4 to TRBJ1-1; 7 positions agree with TRBD1. The CDR3 extends over 16 amino acids. The V segment lost 3 bases and the J segment 1 base; nucleotides outside the gene matches: 8. Here the CDR3 reads CASSFRPDRANTEAFF. The CDR3 nucleotides read TGTGCCAGCAGTTTTCGCCCCGACAGGGCGAACACTGAAGCTTTCTTT.

This clonotype was seen a few times. V and J are TRBV12-3 or TRBV12-4 and TRBJ1-2, with D tentatively TRBD1 (5 bases). Trimming cost V 5 bases and J 7 bases, with 20 bases left between them. The CDR3 loop spans 15 amino acids. CDR3 in amino acids: CASSIRLLTRGGYTF. The CDR3 DNA reads as TGTGCCAGCAGTATTCGACTCCTCACGAGGGGTGGCTACACCTTC.

This sequence joins TRBV9 and TRBJ2-2; D may be TRBD1 (6 bases). The CDR3 runs 16 residues. Germline V gives CDR1 SGDLS, CDR2 YYNGEE. Trimming removed 2 bases at V and 2 bases at J, with 13 bases between. CDR3 sequence reads: CASSVSGALNTGELFF. CDR3 nucleotides: TGTGCCAGCAGCGTTTCAGGGGCGCTCAACACCGGGGAGCTGTTTTTT.

In this sample, this clonotype turned up a few times. The V call is TRBV11-3, the J call TRBJ1-4; D remains unclear. Per germline, CDR1 SGHNT and CDR2 YENEEA. V was shortened by 2 bases and J by 5 bases, with 12 bases between the two germline ends. The CDR3 length is 15 residues. Here the CDR3 reads CASSLHSGRNEKLFF. CDR3 sequence (DNA): TGTGCCAGCAGCTTACACAGCGGAAGAAATGAAAAACTGTTTTTT.

This clonotype has only a few counts. The gene calls are TRBV7-6 and TRBJ1-2; TRBD1 might be the D (6 bases). Germline CDR1 SGHVS, CDR2 FNYEAQ. The CDR3 contains 15 residues. The V gene lost 0 bases and the J gene lost 3 bases, with 11 bases spanning the gap. Here the CDR3 reads CASSLAHRADYGYTF. CDR3 nucleotides: TGTGCCAGCAGCTTAGCGCACAGGGCGGACTATGGCTACACCTTC. Filled out from reference TRBV7-6 and TRBJ1-2, the complete variable domain reads GAGVSQSPRYKVTKRGQDVALRCDPISGHVSLYWYRQALGQGPEFLTYFNYEAQQDKSGLPNDRFSAERPEGSISTLTIQRTEQRDSAMYRCASSLAHRADYGYTFGSGTRLTVV.

The chain joins TRBV6-1 to TRBJ2-1; 8 bases line up with TRBD2. Germline V gene sequence: CDR1 MNHNS, CDR2 SASEGT. Trimming took 9 bases from V and 5 from J; bases not matched to a gene: 12. The length of the CDR3 is 15 residues. CDR3 in DNA: TGTGCCAGTGGGTCCGGGACTAGGCTGAACAATGAGCAGTTCTTC. This translates into CASGSGTRLNNEQFF.

This chain joins TRBV12-3 or TRBV12-4 and TRBJ2-3, with TRBD1 matching 8 bases. The ends lost 2 bases at V and 1 base at J; junction bases unmatched: 2. CDR3 length: 15 residues. The CDR3 loop reads CASSLTRGRTDTQYF. The DNA for the CDR3 is TGTGCCAGCAGTTTAACCAGGGGGCGCACAGATACGCAGTATTTT.

The V gene is TRBV27, the J gene TRBJ2-5; D uncertain. This CDR3 spans 15 amino acids. V was pared by 5 bases and J by 1 base, with 14 bases between. Germline CDR1 and CDR2: MNHEY and SMNVEV (reference sequence). The CDR3 DNA reads TGTGCCAGCAGTCGCCGGGCCGAATTCCAAGAGACCCAGTACTTC. Residues: CASSRRAEFQETQYF.